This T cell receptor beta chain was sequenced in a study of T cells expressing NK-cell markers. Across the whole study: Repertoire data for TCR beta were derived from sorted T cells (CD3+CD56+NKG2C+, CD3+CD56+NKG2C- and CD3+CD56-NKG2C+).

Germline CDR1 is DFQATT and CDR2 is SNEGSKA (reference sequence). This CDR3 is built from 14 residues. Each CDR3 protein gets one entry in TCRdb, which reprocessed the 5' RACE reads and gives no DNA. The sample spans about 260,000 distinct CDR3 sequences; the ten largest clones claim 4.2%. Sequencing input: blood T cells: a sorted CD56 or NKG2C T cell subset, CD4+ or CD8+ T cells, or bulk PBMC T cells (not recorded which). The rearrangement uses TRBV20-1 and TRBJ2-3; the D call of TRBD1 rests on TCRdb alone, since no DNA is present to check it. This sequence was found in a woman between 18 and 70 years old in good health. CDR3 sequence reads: CSAVGTVNTDTQYF.